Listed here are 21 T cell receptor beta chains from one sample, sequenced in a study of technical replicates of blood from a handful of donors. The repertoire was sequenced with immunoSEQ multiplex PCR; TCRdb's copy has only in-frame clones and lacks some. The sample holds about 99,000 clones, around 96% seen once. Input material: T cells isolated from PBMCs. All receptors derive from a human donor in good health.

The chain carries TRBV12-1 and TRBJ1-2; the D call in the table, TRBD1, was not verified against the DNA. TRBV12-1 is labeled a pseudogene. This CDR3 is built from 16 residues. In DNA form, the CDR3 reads TGTGCCAGCATCCACGGAGTACAGGGGGCGCGGGGTGGCTACACCTTC. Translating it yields CASIHGVQGARGGYTF.

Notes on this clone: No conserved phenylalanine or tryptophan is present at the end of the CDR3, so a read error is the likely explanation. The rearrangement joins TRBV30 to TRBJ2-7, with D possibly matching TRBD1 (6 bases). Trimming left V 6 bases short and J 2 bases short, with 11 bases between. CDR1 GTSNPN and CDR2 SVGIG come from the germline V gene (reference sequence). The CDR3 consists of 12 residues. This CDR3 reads CACRDTAYEQYL. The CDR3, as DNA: TGTGCCTGCCGGGACACGGCCTACGAGCAGTACCTC.

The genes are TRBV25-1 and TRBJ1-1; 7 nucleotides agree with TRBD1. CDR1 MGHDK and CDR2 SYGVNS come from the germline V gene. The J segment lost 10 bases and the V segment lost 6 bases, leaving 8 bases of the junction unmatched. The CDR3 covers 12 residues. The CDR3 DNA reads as TGTGCCAGCAGAGTATACCAGGGGGTAGCTTTCTTT. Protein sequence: CASRVYQGVAFF.

CDR3 sequence: CASSFTSSDTQYF. As DNA, the CDR3 is TGTGCCAGCAGCTTTACTAGTTCAGATACGCAGTATTTT. The chain joins TRBV11-2 to TRBJ2-3, with a possible D match to TRBD2 (5 bases). V gave up 3 bases and J gave up 4 bases, with 8 bases separating them. CDR3 length: 13 amino acids. Germline V gene lookup returns CDR1 SGHAT and CDR2 FQNNGV.

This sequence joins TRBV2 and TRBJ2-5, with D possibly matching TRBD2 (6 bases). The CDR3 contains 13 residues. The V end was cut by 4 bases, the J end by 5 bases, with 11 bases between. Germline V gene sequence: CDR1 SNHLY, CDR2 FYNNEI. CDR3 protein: CASSGRELETQYF. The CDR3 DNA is TGTGCCAGCAGTGGGAGGGAGTTGGAGACCCAGTACTTC.

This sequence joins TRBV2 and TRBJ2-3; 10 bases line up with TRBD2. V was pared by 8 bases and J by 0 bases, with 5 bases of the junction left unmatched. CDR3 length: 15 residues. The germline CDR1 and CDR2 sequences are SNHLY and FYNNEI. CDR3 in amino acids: CASVRTSGSTDTQYF. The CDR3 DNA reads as TGTGCCAGCGTTCGGACTAGCGGAAGCACAGATACGCAGTATTTT. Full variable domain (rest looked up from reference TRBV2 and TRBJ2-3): EPEVTQTPSHQVTQMGQEVILRCVPISNHLYFYWYRQILGQKVEFLVSFYNNEISEKSEIFDDQFSVERPDGSNFTLKIRSTKLEDSAMYFCASVRTSGSTDTQYFGPGTRLTVL.

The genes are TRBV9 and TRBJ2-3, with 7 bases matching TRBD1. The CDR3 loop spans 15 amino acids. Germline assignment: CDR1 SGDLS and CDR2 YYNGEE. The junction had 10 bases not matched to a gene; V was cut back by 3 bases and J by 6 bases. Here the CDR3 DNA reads TGTGCCAGCAGCGCCCGCACCGACAGGGTGGATACGCAGTATTTT. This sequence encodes CASSARTDRVDTQYF.

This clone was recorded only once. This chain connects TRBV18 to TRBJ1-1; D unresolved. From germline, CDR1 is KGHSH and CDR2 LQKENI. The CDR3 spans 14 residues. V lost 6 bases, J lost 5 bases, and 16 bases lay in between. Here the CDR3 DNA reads TGTGCCAGCTCTCCCCAAGCGGTGACGACTGAAGCTTTCTTT. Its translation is CASSPQAVTTEAFF. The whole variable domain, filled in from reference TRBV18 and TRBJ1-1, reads NAGVMQNPRHLVRRRGQEARLRCSPMKGHSHVYWYRQLPEEGLKFMVYLQKENIIDESGMPKERFSAEFPKEGPSILRIQQVVRGDSAAYFCASSPQAVTTEAFFGQGTRLTVV.

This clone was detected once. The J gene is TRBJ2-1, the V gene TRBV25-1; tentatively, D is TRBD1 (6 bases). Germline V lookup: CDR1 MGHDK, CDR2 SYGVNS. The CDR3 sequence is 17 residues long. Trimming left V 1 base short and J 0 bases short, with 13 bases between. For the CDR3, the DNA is TGTGCCAGCAGTGAATCACAGGGAAGGAGCTCCTACAATGAGCAGTTCTTC. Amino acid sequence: CASSESQGRSSYNEQFF. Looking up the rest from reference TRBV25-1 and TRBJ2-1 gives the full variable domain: EADIYQTPRYLVIGTGKKITLECSQTMGHDKMYWYQQDPGMELHLIHYSYGVNSTEKGDLSSESTVSRIRTEHFPLTLESARPSHTSQYLCASSESQGRSSYNEQFFGPGTRLTVL.

The chain's CDR3 is CATSRVGQDQETQYF. The CDR3, as DNA: TGTGCCACCAGCAGAGTAGGACAGGATCAAGAGACCCAGTACTTC. The rearrangement joins TRBV15 to TRBJ2-5; 7 bases are a match to TRBD1. Looked up from germline, CDR1 is LNHNV and CDR2 is YYDKDF (reference sequence). There are 15 residues in the CDR3. Losses at the gene ends were 1 base for V and 2 bases for J; bases not matched to a gene: 4.

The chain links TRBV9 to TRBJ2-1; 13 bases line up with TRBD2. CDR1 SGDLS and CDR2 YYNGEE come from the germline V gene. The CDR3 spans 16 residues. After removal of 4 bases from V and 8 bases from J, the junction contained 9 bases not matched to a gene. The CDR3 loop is CASSPRTSGGRHEQFF. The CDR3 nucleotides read TGTGCCAGCAGCCCTCGGACTAGCGGGGGTAGGCATGAGCAGTTCTTC.

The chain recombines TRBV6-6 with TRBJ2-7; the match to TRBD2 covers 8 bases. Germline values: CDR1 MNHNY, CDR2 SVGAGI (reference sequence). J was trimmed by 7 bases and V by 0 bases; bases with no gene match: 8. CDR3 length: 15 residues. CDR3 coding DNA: TGTGCCAGCAGTTACTCGATGGAGGCGGGGGGAGAGCAGTACTTC. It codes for CASSYSMEAGGEQYF.

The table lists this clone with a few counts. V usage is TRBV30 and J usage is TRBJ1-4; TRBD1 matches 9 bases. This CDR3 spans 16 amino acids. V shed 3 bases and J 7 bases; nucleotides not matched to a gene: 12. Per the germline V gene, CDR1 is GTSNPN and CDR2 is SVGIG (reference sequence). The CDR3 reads CAWSDARGQGREKLFF. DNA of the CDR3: TGTGCCTGGAGCGATGCAAGGGGACAGGGCCGTGAAAAACTGTTTTTT.

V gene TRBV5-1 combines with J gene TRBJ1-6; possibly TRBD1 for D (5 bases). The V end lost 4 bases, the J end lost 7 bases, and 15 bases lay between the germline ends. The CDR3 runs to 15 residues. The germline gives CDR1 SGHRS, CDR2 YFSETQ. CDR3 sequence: CASSPGQGENSPLHF. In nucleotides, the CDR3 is TGCGCCAGCAGCCCCGGACAAGGGGAAAATTCACCCCTCCACTTT.

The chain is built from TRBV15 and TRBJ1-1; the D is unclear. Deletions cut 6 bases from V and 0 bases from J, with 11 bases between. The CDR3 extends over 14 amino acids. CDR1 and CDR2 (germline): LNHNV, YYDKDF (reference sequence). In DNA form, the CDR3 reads TGTGCCACCAGACCACAGCGGTTGAACACTGAAGCTTTCTTT. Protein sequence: CATRPQRLNTEAFF.

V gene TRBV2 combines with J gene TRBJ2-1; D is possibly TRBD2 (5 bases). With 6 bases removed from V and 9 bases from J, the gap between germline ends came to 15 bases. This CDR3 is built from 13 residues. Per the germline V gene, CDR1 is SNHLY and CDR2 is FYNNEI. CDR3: CASRDGTAVEQFF. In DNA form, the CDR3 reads TGTGCCAGCAGGGACGGAACAGCGGTTGAGCAGTTCTTC.

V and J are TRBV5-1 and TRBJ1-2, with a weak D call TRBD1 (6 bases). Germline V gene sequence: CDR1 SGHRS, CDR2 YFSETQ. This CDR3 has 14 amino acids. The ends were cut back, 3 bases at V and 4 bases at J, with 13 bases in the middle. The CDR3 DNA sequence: TGCGCCAGCAGCTCAGAACAGGGCCGCTATGGCTACACCTTC. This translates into CASSSEQGRYGYTF.

The CDR3 DNA reads TGTGCCAGCAGCTTGAGGGACGGGGGAGGTGATACGCAGTATTTT. This encodes CASSLRDGGGDTQYF. The J gene is TRBJ2-3, the V gene TRBV5-4, with D possibly TRBD2 on 6 matching bases. Between the trimmed V and J ends, which lost 1 base and 6 bases, there was a span of 15 bases. This CDR3 has 15 residues. Germline V gene sequence: CDR1 SGHNT, CDR2 YYREEE (reference sequence).

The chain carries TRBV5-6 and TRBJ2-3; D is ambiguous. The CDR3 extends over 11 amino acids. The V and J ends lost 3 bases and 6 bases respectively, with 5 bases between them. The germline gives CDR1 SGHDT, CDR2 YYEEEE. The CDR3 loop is CASSSSDTQYF. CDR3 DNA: TGTGCCAGCAGCTCCTCCGATACGCAGTATTTT.

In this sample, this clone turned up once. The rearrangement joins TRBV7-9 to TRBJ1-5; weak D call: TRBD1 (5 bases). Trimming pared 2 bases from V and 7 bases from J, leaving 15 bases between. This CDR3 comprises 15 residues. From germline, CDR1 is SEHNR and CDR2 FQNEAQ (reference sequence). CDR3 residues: CASSLSEGVLQPQHF. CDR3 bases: TGTGCCAGCAGCTTAAGTGAAGGGGTCCTCCAGCCCCAGCATTTT.

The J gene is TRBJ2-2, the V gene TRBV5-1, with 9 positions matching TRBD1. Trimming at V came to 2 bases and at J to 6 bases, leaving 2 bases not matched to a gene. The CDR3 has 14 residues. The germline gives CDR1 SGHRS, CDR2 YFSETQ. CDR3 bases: TGCGCCAGCAGCTTTGACAGGGGGGCCGGGGAGCTGTTTTTT. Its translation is CASSFDRGAGELFF.